Sequencing of this T cell receptor (beta chain) was carried out in a study of blood T cell repertoires in COVID-19. Study information: Both acute and convalescent COVID-19 samples were obtained from the United States, Italy and Spain. The cDNA or gDNA used as material had been derived from T cells, B-cell-depleted T cells, or PBMCs.

Germline CDR1 SEHNR, CDR2 FQNEAQ (reference sequence). V lost 8 bases and J lost 7; bases outside the gene matches: 5. The CDR3 is 13 residues long. Per the original methods: Reference gene primer amplification gave estimated nucleated cell counts. The method was immunoSEQ multiplex PCR; TCRdb's version includes in-frame clones alone and lacks a portion of them. That table furnishes V, J and clone size, whereas the DNA furnished D and trimming. Among around 45,000 clones listed, more than 80% were seen once. Material for sequencing was peripheral blood. The TCR comes from a man at least 80 years old in a cohort sampled during active COVID-19. The chain recombines TRBV7-9 with TRBJ1-5, with 10 bases matching TRBD1. The CDR3, as DNA: TGTGCCAGCTCGGACAGGGGGATCCAGCCCCAGCATTTT. It encodes CASSDRGIQPQHF.